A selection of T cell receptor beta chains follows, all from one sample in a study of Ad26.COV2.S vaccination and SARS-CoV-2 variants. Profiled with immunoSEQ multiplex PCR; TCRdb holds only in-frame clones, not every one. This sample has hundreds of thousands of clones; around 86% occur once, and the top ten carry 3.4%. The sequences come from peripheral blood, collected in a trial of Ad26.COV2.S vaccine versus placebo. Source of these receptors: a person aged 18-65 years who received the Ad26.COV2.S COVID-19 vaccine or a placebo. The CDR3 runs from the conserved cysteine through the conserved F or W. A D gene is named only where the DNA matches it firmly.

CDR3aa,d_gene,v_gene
CSVGETGTYGEAFF,TRBD1,TRBV29-1
CASSSYLKGTEYGYTF,-,TRBV7-2
CASSGAGVSTDTQYF,-,TRBV9
CASTGSIGPPYEQYF,-,TRBV19
CASSAHPGDRDEQYF,-,TRBV5-8
CASSSTGTGGWETQYF,TRBD1,TRBV3-1/TRBV3-2
CASSQDGGQGYPEAFF,-,TRBV4-1
CASNFLGSSTEAFF,-,TRBV27
CASQRNTGELFF,-,TRBV10-2
CASRPPGQGHGNTIYF,TRBD1,TRBV2
CASGSRTEETQYF,-,TRBV12-5
CASSVAPSYEQYF,-,TRBV9
CASSLEQGLHNEQFF,-,TRBV11-3
CASSFEAGGPFTEQFF,-,TRBV27
CASSPMNTGELFF,-,TRBV12-3/TRBV12-4
CASSFGGTRVNEQFF,-,TRBV5-6
CASSQDGGQAGNEQFF,TRBD1,TRBV4-3
CASSLIGGETQYF,-,TRBV7-2
CASSQERNQPQHF,-,TRBV4-3
CASSSEDRASNEQFF,TRBD1,TRBV5-1
CAWSETGSQPQHF,-,TRBV30
CASSLVVSEFTDTQYF,-,TRBV5-1
CASRDRNYEQYF,-,TRBV27
CAWSFRTTFRNTEAFF,-,TRBV30
CASSQGSGGRYSNQPQHF,-,TRBV3-1/TRBV3-2
CASSPRQTHYEQYF,-,TRBV4-1
CASSLSWGGNAEAFF,-,TRBV5-5
CASSLSASSGNTIYF,-,TRBV5-1
CASSLVGRPTEAFF,-,TRBV5-8
CASSAGTGEYYGYTF,TRBD1,TRBV9
CASSQDPVQTQYF,-,TRBV5-1
CASSFSGVGQGETQYF,TRBD2,TRBV13
CASSFSRVVEAFF,-,TRBV12-3/TRBV12-4
CSVLGSYNEQFF,-,TRBV29-1
CASSPRQGAGEQYF,TRBD1,TRBV11-3
CASSDWTGGVDTQYF,TRBD1,TRBV6-1
CASSSRDSLNSPLHF,TRBD1,TRBV7-9
CAWSPGRSGANVLTF,-,TRBV30
CASSLLQGSEAFF,-,TRBV6-4
CASGQGMSTDTQYF,-,TRBV2
CASSERQGYSGYTF,TRBD1,TRBV2
CASSIRGSTGGNTIYF,TRBD1,TRBV19
CASSSPSGGGADTQYF,TRBD2,TRBV7-8
CASSLGGPNTEAFF,-,TRBV27